A single sample gave rise to the 3 T cell receptor beta chains below, sequenced in a study of graft-versus-host responses after intestinal transplantation (dated by TCRdb to the early 2020s). The time point label corresponds to: cells obtained before transplantation from donor or recipient. These receptors' antigens are unknown. The receptor library was made with the immunoSEQ multiplex PCR assay. Not all clones reach the TCRdb copy of this immuneACCESS table, which keeps in-frame sequences only. Checked studies attribute under half of the gap to unresolved V genes and leave the rest unexplained. Within this sample are 55,000 to 80,000 clones, with around nine tenths of them counted one time only. The ten largest clones take up about 1.5% of the sample. The sample was unstimulated CD8+ T cells sorted from spleen or lymph node cells, taken before transplant. The receptors derive from a human donor who was the organ donor for an intestinal transplant.

V is TRBV6-4 and J is TRBJ2-3; 7 positions match TRBD1. The CDR3 extends over 14 amino acids. Per germline, CDR1 MRHNA and CDR2 SNTAGT. After removal of 0 bases from V and 6 bases from J, the junction contained 3 bases not matched to a gene. For the CDR3, the DNA is TGTGCCAGCAGTGACTCTGAGGGGGCGGATACGCAGTATTTT. Protein product: CASSDSEGADTQYF.

CDR3 in DNA: TGCGCCAGCAGCTTGTTGGAGCAGGGGCCTCGCTCTGGAAACACCATATATTTT. This codes for CASSLLEQGPRSGNTIYF. The chain couples TRBV5-1 to TRBJ1-3, with TRBD1 as a possible D gene (6 bases). The length of the CDR3 is 18 residues. V was clipped by 1 base and J by 0 bases, with 17 bases between them. CDR1 SGHRS and CDR2 YFSETQ come from the germline V gene.

The chain combines TRBV7-9 with TRBJ1-4; 8 bases map to TRBD1. The CDR3 has 15 amino acids. The V gene's germline CDR1 is SEHNR and CDR2 FQNEAQ (reference sequence). Trimming took 5 bases from V and 7 from J; bases not matched to a gene: 9. For the CDR3, the DNA is TGTGCCAGCAGCACCCCGACAGGGGAAGGTGAAAAACTGTTTTTT. Translation: CASSTPTGEGEKLFF.